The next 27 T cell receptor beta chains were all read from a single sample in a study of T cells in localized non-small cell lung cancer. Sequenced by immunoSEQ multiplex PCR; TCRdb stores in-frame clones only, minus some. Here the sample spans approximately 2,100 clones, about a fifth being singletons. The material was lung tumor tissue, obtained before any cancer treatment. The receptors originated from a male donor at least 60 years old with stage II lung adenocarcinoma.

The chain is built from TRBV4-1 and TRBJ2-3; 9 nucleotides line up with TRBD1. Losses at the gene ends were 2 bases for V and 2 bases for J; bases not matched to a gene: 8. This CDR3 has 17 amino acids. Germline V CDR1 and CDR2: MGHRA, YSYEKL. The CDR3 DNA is TGCGCCAGCAGCCAAAGGTCGGGGACAGGGATCACAGATACGCAGTATTTT. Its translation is CASSQRSGTGITDTQYF.

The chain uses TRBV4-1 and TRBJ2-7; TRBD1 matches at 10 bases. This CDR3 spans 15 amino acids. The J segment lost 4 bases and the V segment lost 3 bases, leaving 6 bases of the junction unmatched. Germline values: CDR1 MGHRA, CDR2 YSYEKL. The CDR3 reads CASSQGPGQGYEQYF. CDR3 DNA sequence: TGCGCCAGCAGCCAGGGCCCGGGACAGGGGTACGAGCAGTACTTC.

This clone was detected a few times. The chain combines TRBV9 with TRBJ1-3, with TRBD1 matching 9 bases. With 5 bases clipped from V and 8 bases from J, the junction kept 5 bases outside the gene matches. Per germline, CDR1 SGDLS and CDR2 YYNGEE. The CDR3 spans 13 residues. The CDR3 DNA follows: TGTGCCAGCAGTGGACAGGGGTCTGACACCATATATTTT. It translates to CASSGQGSDTIYF. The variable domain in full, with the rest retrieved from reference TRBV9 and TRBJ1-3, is DSGVTQTPKHLITATGQRVTLRCSPRSGDLSVYWYQQSLDQGLQFLIQYYNGEERAKGNILERFSAQQFPDLHSELNLSSLELGDSALYFCASSGQGSDTIYFGEGSWLTVV.

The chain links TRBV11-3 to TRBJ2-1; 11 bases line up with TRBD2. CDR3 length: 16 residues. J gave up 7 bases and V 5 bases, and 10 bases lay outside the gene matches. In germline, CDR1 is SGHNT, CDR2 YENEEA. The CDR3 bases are TGTGCCAGCAGCCCAGTCTCTAGCGGGAGGACGAATGAGCAGTTCTTC. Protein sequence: CASSPVSSGRTNEQFF.

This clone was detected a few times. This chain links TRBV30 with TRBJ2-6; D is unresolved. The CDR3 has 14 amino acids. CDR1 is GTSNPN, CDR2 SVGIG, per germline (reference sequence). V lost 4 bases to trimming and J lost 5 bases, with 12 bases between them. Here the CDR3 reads CAWNYGDRANVLTF. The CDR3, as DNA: TGTGCCTGGAACTACGGCGATCGGGCCAACGTCCTGACTTTC.

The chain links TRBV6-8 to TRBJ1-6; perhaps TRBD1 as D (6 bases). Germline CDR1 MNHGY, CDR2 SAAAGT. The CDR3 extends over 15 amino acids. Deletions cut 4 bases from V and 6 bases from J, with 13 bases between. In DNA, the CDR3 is TGTGCCAGCAGTTCCCTCAGAGGGGGTAATTCACCCCTCCACTTT. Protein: CASSSLRGGNSPLHF.

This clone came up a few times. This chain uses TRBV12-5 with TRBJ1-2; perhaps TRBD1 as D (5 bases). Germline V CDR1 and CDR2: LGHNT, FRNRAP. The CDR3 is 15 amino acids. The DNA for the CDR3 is TGTGCCAGCACCGACCCTCAGGGCGGAAGCTATGGCTACACCTTC. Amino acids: CASTDPQGGSYGYTF.

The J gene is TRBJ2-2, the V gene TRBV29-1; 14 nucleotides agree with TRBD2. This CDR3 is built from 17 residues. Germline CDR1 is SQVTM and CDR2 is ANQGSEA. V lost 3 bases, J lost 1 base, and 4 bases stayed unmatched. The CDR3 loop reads CSVEGTSGSVNTGELFF. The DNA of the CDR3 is TGCAGCGTTGAGGGGACTAGCGGGAGCGTGAACACCGGGGAGCTGTTTTTT.

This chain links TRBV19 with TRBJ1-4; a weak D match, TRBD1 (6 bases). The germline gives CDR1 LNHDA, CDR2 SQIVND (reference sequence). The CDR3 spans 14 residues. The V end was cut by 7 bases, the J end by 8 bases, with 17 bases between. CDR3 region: CASTSGGLGEKLFF. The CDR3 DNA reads TGTGCCAGTACGAGCGGGGGGCTGGGGGAAAAACTGTTTTTT.

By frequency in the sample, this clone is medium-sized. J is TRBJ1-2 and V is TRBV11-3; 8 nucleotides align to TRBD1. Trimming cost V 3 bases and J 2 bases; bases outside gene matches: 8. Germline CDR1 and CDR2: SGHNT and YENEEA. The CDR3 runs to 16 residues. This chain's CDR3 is CASSFSGGASNYGYTF. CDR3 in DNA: TGTGCCAGCAGCTTCTCAGGGGGCGCTTCGAACTATGGCTACACCTTC.

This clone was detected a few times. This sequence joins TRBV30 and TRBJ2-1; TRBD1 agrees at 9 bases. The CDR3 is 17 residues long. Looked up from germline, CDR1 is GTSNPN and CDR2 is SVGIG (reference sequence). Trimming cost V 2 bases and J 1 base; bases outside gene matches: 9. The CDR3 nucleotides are TGTGCCTGGAGTCCTTGGGGTGGACAGGGGTCCTACAATGAGCAGTTCTTC. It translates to CAWSPWGGQGSYNEQFF.

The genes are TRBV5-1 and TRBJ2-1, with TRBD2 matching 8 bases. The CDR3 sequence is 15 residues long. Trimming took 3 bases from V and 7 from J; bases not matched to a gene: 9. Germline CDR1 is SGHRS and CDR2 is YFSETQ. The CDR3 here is CASSSTGTSFNEQFF. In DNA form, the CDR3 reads TGCGCCAGCAGCTCAACCGGGACTAGTTTTAATGAGCAGTTCTTC.

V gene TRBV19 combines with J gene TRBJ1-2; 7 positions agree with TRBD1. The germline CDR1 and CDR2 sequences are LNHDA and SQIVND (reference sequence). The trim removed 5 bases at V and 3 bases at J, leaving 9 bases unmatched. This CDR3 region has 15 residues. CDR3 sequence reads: CASSEGTALYYGYTF. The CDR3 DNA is TGTGCCAGTAGTGAAGGGACAGCCCTCTACTATGGCTACACCTTC.

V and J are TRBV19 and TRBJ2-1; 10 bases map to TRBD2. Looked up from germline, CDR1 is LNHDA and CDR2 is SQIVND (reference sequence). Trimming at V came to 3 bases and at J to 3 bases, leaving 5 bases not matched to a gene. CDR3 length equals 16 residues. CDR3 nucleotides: TGTGCCAGTAGTATTTTCGGACTAGCGGTCTACAATGAGCAGTTCTTC. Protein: CASSIFGLAVYNEQFF. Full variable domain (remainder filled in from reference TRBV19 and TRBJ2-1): DGGITQSPKYLFRKEGQNVTLSCEQNLNHDAMYWYRQDPGQGLRLIYYSQIVNDFQKGDIAEGYSVSREKKESFPLTVTSAQKNPTAFYLCASSIFGLAVYNEQFFGPGTRLTVL.

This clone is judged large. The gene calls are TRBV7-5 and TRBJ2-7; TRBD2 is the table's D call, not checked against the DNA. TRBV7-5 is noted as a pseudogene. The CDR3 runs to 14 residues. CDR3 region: CASSRGGAEDEQYF. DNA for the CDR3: TGTGCCAGCAGCCGGGGGGGGGCGGAGGACGAGCAGTACTTC.

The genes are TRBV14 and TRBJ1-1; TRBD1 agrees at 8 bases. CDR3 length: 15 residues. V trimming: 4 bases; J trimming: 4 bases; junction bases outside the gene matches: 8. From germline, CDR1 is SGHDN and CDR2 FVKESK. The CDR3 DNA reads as TGTGCCAGCAGCCGACAGGGGAAAGTCAGCACTGAAGCTTTCTTT. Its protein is CASSRQGKVSTEAFF.

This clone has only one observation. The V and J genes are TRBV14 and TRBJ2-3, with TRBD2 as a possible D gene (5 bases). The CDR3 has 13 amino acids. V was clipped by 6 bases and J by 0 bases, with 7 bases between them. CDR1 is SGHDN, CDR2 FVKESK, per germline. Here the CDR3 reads CASRADSTDTQYF. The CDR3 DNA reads TGTGCCAGCAGAGCGGACAGCACAGATACGCAGTATTTT.

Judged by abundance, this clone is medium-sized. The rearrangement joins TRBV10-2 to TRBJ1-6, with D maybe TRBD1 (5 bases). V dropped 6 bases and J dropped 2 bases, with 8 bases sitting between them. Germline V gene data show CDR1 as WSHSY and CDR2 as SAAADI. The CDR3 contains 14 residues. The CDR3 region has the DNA TGCGCCAGCAGATCGGGGCCCTATAATTCACCCCTCCACTTT. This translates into CASRSGPYNSPLHF.

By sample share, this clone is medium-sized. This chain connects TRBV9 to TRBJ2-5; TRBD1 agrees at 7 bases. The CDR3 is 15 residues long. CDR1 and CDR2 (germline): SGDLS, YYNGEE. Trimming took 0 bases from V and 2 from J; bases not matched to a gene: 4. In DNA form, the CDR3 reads TGTGCCAGCAGCGTAGCTTTGGGACAGCAAGAGACCCAGTACTTC. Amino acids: CASSVALGQQETQYF.

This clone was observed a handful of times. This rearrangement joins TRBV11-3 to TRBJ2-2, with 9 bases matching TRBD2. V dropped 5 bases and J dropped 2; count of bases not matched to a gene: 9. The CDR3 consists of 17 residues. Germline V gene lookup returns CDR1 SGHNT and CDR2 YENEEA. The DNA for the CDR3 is TGTGCCAGCAGCCCCCGGGGGCGGGGGGGAAACACCGGGGAGCTGTTTTTT. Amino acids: CASSPRGRGGNTGELFF.

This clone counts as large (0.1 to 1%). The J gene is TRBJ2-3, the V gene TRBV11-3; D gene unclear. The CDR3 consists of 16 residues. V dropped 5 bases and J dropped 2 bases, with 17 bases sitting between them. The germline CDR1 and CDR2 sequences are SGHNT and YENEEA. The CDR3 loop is CASSPPAVAFTDTQYF. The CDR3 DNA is TGTGCCAGCAGCCCCCCCGCGGTAGCTTTCACAGATACGCAGTATTTT.

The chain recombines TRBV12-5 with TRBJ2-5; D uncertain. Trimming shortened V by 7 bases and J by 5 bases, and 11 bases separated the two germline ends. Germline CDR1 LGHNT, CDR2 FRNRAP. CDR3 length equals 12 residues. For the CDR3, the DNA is TGTGCTAGTGCGATGCCTCAGGAGACCCAGTACTTC. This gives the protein CASAMPQETQYF.

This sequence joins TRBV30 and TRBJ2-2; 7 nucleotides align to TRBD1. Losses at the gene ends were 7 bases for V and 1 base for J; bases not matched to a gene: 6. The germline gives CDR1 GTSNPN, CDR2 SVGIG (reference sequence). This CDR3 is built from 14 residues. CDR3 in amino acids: CASQGLGNTGELFF. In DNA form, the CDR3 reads TGTGCCTCACAGGGGTTGGGGAACACCGGGGAGCTGTTTTTT.

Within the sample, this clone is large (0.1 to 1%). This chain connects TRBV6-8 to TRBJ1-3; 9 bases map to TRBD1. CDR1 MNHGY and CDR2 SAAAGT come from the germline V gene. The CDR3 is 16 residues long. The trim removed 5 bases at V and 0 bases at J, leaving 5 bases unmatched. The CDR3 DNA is TGTGCCAGCAGTGCACAGGGGGCCTTCTCTGGAAACACCATATATTTT. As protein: CASSAQGAFSGNTIYF.

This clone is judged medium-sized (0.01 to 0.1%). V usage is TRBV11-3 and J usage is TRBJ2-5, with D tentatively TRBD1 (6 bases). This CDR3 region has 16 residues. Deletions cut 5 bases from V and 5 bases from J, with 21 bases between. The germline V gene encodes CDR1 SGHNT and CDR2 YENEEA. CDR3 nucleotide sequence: TGTGCCAGCAGCCCACTATCACAGGGAGTTGGCGAGACCCAGTACTTC. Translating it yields CASSPLSQGVGETQYF.

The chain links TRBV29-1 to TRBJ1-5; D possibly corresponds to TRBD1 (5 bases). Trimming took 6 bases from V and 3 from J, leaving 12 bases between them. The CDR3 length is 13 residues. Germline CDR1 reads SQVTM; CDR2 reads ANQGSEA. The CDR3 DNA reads TGCAGCGTCGCGGGGGGTCTCAATCAGCCCCAGCATTTT. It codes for CSVAGGLNQPQHF.

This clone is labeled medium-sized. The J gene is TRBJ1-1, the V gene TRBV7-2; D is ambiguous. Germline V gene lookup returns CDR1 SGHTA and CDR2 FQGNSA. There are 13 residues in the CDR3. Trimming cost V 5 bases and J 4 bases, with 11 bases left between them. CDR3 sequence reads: CASSPVTGTEAFF. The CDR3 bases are TGTGCCAGCAGCCCTGTTACGGGCACTGAAGCTTTCTTT. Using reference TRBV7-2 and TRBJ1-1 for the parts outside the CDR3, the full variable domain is GAGVSQSPSNKVTEKGKDVELRCDPISGHTALYWYRQSLGQGLEFLIYFQGNSAPDKSGLPSDRFSAERTGGSVSTLTIQRTQQEDSAVYLCASSPVTGTEAFFGQGTRLTVV.